This TCR beta chain is from a study of blood T cell repertoires in COVID-19. TCRdb's copy holds only in-frame clones and misses some; the assay was immunoSEQ multiplex PCR. The data hold around 180,000 clones, with 83% observed a single time. J was trimmed by 4 bases and V by 4 bases; bases with no gene match: 13. The germline CDR1 and CDR2 sequences are SGDLS and YYNGEE. The CDR3 contains 16 residues. This TCR was recovered from a human donor in a cohort sampled during active COVID-19. The chain joins TRBV9 to TRBJ1-1; 7 bases match TRBD1. The sample was peripheral blood. The DNA for the CDR3 is TGTGCCAGCAGCCCCTCACCGACAGGGAAGGGCACTGAAGCTTTCTTT. Translated, it gives CASSPSPTGKGTEAFF.